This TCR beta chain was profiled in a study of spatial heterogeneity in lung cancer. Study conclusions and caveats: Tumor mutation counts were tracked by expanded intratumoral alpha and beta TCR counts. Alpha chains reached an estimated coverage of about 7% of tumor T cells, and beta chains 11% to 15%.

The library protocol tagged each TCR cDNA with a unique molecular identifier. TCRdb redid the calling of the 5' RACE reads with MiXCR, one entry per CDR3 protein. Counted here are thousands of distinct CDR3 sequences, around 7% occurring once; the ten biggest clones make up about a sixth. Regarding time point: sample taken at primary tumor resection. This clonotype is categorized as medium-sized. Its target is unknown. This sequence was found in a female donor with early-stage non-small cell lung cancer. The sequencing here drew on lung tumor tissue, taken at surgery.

CDR3 loop: CASSPDSTNQPQHF. The CDR3 bases are TGCGCCAGCAGTCCCGACAGCACCAATCAGCCCCAGCATTTT. The V and J genes are TRBV5-1 and TRBJ1-5; a possible D gene is TRBD1 (5 bases). Germline V gene sequence: CDR1 SGHRS, CDR2 YFSETQ. With 5 bases removed from V and 3 bases from J, the gap between germline ends came to 12 bases. The CDR3 runs to 14 residues.